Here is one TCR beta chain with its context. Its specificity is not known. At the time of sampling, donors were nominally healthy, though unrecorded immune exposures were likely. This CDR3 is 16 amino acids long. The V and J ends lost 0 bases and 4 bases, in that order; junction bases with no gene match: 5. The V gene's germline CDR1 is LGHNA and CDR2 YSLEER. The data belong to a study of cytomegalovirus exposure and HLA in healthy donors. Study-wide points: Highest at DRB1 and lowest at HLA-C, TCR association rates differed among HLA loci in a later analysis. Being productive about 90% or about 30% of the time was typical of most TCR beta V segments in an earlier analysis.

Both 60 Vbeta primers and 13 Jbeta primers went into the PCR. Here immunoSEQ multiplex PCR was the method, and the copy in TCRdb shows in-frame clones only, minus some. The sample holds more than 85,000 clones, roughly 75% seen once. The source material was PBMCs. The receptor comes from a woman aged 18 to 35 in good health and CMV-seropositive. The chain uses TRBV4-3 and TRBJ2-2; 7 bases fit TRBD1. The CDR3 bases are TGCGCCAGCAGCCAAGACAGGGGGTTTAGCACCGGGGAGCTGTTTTTT. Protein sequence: CASSQDRGFSTGELFF.